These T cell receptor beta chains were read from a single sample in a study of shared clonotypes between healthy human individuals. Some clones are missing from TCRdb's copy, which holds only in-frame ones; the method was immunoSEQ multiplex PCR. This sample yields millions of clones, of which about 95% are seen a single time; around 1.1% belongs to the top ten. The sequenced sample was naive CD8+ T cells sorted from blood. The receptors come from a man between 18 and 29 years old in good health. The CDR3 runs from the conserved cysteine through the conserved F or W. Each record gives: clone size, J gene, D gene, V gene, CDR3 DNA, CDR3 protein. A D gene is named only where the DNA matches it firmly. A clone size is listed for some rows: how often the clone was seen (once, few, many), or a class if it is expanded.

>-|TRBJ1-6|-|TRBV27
TGTGCCAGCAGTTTATCAAGAGCAAATTCACCCCTCCACTTT
CASSLSRANSPLHF
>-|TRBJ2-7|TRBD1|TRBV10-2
TGCGCCAGCAGTAGCACAGGGGGCCTGAGCTCCTACGAGCAGTACTTC
CASSSTGGLSSYEQYF
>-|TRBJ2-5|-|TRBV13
TGTGCCAGCAGCTTAGGCTCTTCCGAGACCCAGTACTTC
CASSLGSSETQYF
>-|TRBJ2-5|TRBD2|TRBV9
TGTGCCAGCAGCGGTAGCGGGAGGCTGGAGACCCAGTACTTC
CASSGSGRLETQYF
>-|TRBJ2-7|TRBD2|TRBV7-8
TGTGCCAGCAGCTTACGGACTAGCCACGAGCAGTACTTC
CASSLRTSHEQYF
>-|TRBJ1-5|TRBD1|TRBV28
TGTGCCAGCAGTTTACTGGGCAGGGGGCTCAATCAGCCCCAGCATTTT
CASSLLGRGLNQPQHF
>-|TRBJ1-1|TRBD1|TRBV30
TGTGCCTGGAGTGTGGGACAGGGTTCGAACACTGAAGCTTTCTTT
CAWSVGQGSNTEAFF
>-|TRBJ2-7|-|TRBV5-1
TGCGCCAGCAGCTTGGGCCGGTATTACGAGCAGTACTTC
CASSLGRYYEQYF
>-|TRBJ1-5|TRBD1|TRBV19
TGTGCCAGTAGTGCCACGACAGGGGTTCAGCCCCAGCATTTT
CASSATTGVQPQHF
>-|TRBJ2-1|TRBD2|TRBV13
TGTGCCAGCAGCTGGGGGAGGGGCGATGAGCAGTTCTTC
CASSWGRGDEQFF
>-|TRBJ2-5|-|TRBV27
TGTGCCAGCAGTTTAGTCCAGTCCCAAGAGACCCAGTACTTC
CASSLVQSQETQYF
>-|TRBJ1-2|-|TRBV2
TGTGCCAACCTTGACAGGACCGGTGGCTACACCTTC
CANLDRTGGYTF
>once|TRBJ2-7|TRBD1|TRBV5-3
TGTGCCAGTACAGGGGGAGGCGAGCAGTACTTC
CASTGGGEQYF
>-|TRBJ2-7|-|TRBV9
TGTGCCAGCAGCGTAGCATTCGGGGAAGACTACGAGCAGTACTTC
CASSVAFGEDYEQYF
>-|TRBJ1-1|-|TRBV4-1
TGCGCCAGCAGCCAAATGACGGGAATGAACACTGAAGCTTTCTTT
CASSQMTGMNTEAFF
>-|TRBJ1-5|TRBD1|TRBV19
TGTGCCAGTAGTATAGTGCCAGGGGGGTTAAATCAGCCCCAGCATTTT
CASSIVPGGLNQPQHF
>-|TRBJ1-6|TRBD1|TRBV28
TGTGCCAGCGCTCTCAGGACAGGGTCTGGCCCAAGTCGGACCCTCCACTTT
CASALRTGSGPSRTLHF
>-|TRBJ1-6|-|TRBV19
TGTGCCAGTAGCGCCTTCGATAATTCACCCCTCCACTTT
CASSAFDNSPLHF
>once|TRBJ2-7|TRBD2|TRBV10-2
TGCGCCAGCAGTGAGTCAACTAGCGCGACCTACGAGCAGTACTTC
CASSESTSATYEQYF
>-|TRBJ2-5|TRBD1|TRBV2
TGTGCCAGCAACGCAGGGGCGTGGACAGGAATCCAAGAGACCCAGTACTTC
CASNAGAWTGIQETQYF
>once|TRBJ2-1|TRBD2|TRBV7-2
TGTGCCAGCAGCTTAAGGAGCGGGAACCATGAGCAGTTCTTC
CASSLRSGNHEQFF
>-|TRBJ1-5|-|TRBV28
TGTGCCAGCAGTTTCTCCGTGGCCCAGCATTTT
CASSFSVAQHF
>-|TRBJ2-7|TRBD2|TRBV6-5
TGTGCCAGCAGCCTCGAACGCGGGAGAGTCGAGCAGTACTTC
CASSLERGRVEQYF
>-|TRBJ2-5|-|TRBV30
TGTGCCTGGAGTGTAGAGGGTCAAGAGACCCAGTACTTC
CAWSVEGQETQYF
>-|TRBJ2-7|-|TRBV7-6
TGTGCCAGCAGTTCCGGGACGGAGAGCTCCTACGAGCAGTACTTC
CASSSGTESSYEQYF
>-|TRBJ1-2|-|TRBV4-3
TGCGCCAGCAGCCAAGCGGCAGGGAACTATGGCTACACCTTC
CASSQAAGNYGYTF
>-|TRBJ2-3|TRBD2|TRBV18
TGTGCCAGCTCACCAGTACCGGGAGGAGATACGCAGTATTTT
CASSPVPGGDTQYF
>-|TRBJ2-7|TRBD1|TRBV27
TGTGCCAGCAGGGGACAGGGAACCTACGAGCAGTACTTC
CASRGQGTYEQYF
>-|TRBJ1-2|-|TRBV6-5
TGTGCCAGCAGTTACTCGGAGGGGGAGTATGGCTACACCTTC
CASSYSEGEYGYTF